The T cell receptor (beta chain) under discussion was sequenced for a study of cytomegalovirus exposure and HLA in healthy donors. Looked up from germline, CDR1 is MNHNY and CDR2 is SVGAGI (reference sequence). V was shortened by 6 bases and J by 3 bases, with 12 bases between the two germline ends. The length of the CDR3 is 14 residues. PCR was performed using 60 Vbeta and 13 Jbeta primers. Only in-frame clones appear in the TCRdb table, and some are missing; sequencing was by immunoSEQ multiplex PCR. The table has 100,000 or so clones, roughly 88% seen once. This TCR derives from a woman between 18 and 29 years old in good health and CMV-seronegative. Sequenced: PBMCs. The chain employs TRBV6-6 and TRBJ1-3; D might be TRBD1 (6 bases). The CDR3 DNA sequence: TGTGCCAGCAGCCGTGGGGGCATTGGAAACACCATATATTTT. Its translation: CASSRGGIGNTIYF.